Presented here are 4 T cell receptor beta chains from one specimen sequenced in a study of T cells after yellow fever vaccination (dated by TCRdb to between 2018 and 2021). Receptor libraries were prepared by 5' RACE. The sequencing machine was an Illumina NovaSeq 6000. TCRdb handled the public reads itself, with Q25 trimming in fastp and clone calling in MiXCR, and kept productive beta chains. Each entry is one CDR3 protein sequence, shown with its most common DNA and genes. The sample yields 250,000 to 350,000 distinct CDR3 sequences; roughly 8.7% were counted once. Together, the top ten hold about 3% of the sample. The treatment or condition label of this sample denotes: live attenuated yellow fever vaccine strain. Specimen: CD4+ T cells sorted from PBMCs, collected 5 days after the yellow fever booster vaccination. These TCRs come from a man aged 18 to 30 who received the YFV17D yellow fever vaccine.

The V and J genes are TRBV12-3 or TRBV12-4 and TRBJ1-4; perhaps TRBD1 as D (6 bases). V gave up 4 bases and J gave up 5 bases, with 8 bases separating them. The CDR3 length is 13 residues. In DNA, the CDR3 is TGTGCCAGCAGTTGGGACATAAATGAAAAACTGTTTTTT. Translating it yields CASSWDINEKLFF.

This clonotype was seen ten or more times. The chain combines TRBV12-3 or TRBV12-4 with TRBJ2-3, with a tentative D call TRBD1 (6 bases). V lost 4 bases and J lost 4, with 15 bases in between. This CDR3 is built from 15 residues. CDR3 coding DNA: TGTGCCAGCAGTTCGTCAGGGGCGGGCGCAGATACGCAGTATTTT. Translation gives CASSSSGAGADTQYF.

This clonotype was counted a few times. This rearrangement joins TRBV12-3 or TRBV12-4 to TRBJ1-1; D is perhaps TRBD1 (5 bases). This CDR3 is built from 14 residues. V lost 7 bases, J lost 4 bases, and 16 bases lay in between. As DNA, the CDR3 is TGTGCCAGCATCCTCGATGGGGGAGGCACTGAAGCTTTCTTT. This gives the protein CASILDGGGTEAFF.

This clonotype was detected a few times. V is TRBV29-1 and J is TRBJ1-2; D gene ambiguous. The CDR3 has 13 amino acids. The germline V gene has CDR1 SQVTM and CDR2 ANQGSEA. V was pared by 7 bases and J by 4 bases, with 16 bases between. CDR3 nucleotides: TGCAGCGCGGAAGGTGGCAGGATCTATGGCTACACCTTC. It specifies CSAEGGRIYGYTF.